Listed below are T cell receptor beta chains from one sample, sequenced in a study of blood T cell repertoires in COVID-19. Method: immunoSEQ multiplex PCR; TCRdb's copy keeps in-frame clones and lacks some. The table records 180,000 or so clones, roughly four fifths of them present only once. Sequenced sample: peripheral blood. The receptors here all came from a human donor with acute or convalescent COVID-19. The donor label of this sample is uncertain. Each CDR3 is given with its conserved first and last residue. The D gene is left open where the match is weak. Not all rows give a size; the values are once, few, many and, for expanded clones, a class.

CDR3 DNA: TGTGCCAGCAGCCCGCTAGTTAGCAATCAGCCCCAGCATTTT; CDR3 protein: CASSPLVSNQPQHF; V gene: TRBV5-5; clone size: NA; D gene: NA; J gene: TRBJ1-5
CDR3 DNA: TGTGCCAGCAGCCGGCAGGGGATCGGGGAGCTGTTTTTT; CDR3 protein: CASSRQGIGELFF; V gene: TRBV11-2; clone size: once; D gene: NA; J gene: TRBJ2-2
CDR3 DNA: TGTGCCAGCAGCCGGGGACTAGCGGGGACCTACGAGCAGTACTTC; CDR3 protein: CASSRGLAGTYEQYF; V gene: TRBV11-1; clone size: NA; D gene: TRBD2; J gene: TRBJ2-7
CDR3 DNA: TGTGCCAGCAGCTTAGACGTGGTCTCGGGGTCGTCCGGGGAGCTGTTTTTT; CDR3 protein: CASSLDVVSGSSGELFF; V gene: TRBV7-2; clone size: NA; D gene: NA; J gene: TRBJ2-2
CDR3 DNA: TGTGCCAGCAGTTACGGGGGCTCTTATAGCAATCAGCCCCAGCATTTT; CDR3 protein: CASSYGGSYSNQPQHF; V gene: TRBV6-2/TRBV6-3; clone size: NA; D gene: NA; J gene: TRBJ1-5
CDR3 DNA: TGTGCCAGCAGTGAGTCCAACAGGGGGTCAGGGGCCAACGTCCTGACTTTC; CDR3 protein: CASSESNRGSGANVLTF; V gene: TRBV2; clone size: NA; D gene: TRBD1; J gene: TRBJ2-6
CDR3 DNA: TGTGCCTGGGAGAGGTACACAGATACGCAGTATTTT; CDR3 protein: CAWERYTDTQYF; V gene: TRBV30; clone size: NA; D gene: NA; J gene: TRBJ2-3
CDR3 DNA: TGTGCCAGCAGCTTCCAGGGGCAGGAAAAACTGTTTTTT; CDR3 protein: CASSFQGQEKLFF; V gene: TRBV5-4; clone size: NA; D gene: NA; J gene: TRBJ1-4
CDR3 DNA: TGCAGCGCCAGACTACAGGGTGGCACTGAAGCTTTCTTT; CDR3 protein: CSARLQGGTEAFF; V gene: TRBV29-1; clone size: NA; D gene: NA; J gene: TRBJ1-1
CDR3 DNA: TGTGCCACCAGCAGAGTCCCAGTTAGCGGGAGGGCCGTCACCGGGGAGCTGTTTTTT; CDR3 protein: CATSRVPVSGRAVTGELFF; V gene: TRBV15; clone size: NA; D gene: TRBD2; J gene: TRBJ2-2
CDR3 DNA: TGTGCCAGCAGTCCATGGACTAGCGGGAGAACAGATACGCAGTATTTT; CDR3 protein: CASSPWTSGRTDTQYF; V gene: TRBV5-6; clone size: NA; D gene: TRBD2; J gene: TRBJ2-3
CDR3 DNA: TGTGCCAGCAGCTTCAGGGAGGCAGATACGCAGTATTTT; CDR3 protein: CASSFREADTQYF; V gene: TRBV7-2; clone size: once; D gene: NA; J gene: TRBJ2-3
CDR3 DNA: TGTGCCAGCAGCCAGTTGACAGGGCTGAACACCGGGGAGCTGTTTTTT; CDR3 protein: CASSQLTGLNTGELFF; V gene: TRBV14; clone size: NA; D gene: TRBD1; J gene: TRBJ2-2
CDR3 DNA: TGTGCCAGTAGTATATCGGAGGGAGGGATCGATGGCTACACCTTC; CDR3 protein: CASSISEGGIDGYTF; V gene: TRBV19; clone size: NA; D gene: NA; J gene: TRBJ1-2
CDR3 DNA: TGTGCCAGCAGCTTTAAAGGGGCCTTAAATCAGCCCCAGCATTTT; CDR3 protein: CASSFKGALNQPQHF; V gene: TRBV7-2; clone size: NA; D gene: NA; J gene: TRBJ1-5
CDR3 DNA: TGTGCCAGCAGACGGACTAGCGGGAGCTACAATGAGCAGTTCTTC; CDR3 protein: CASRRTSGSYNEQFF; V gene: TRBV2; clone size: NA; D gene: TRBD2; J gene: TRBJ2-1
CDR3 DNA: TGCGCCAGCAGCTTTGGAGGTAGCTCCTATAATTCACCCCTCCACTTT; CDR3 protein: CASSFGGSSYNSPLHF; V gene: TRBV5-1; clone size: few; D gene: NA; J gene: TRBJ1-6
CDR3 DNA: TGTGCCAGCGGAAGCGGGAGGGAGCAGTTCTTC; CDR3 protein: CASGSGREQFF; V gene: TRBV3-1/TRBV3-2; clone size: NA; D gene: TRBD2; J gene: TRBJ2-1
CDR3 DNA: TGCGCCAGCAGCTTGGACCTACAGGGGGCTGGCGGGGAGCTGTTTTTT; CDR3 protein: CASSLDLQGAGGELFF; V gene: TRBV5-1; clone size: NA; D gene: TRBD1; J gene: TRBJ2-2
CDR3 DNA: TGTGCCTGGAGTGTTCAGGGAGGAAGGACTGAAGCTTTCTTT; CDR3 protein: CAWSVQGGRTEAFF; V gene: TRBV30; clone size: NA; D gene: NA; J gene: TRBJ1-1
CDR3 DNA: TGCGCCAGCAGCTTGGCCGAGCACACCGGGGAGCTGTTTTTT; CDR3 protein: CASSLAEHTGELFF; V gene: TRBV5-1; clone size: NA; D gene: NA; J gene: TRBJ2-2
CDR3 DNA: TGTGCCAGCAGCTTGGAGACAGGATACGGCTACACCTTC; CDR3 protein: CASSLETGYGYTF; V gene: TRBV5-5; clone size: NA; D gene: NA; J gene: TRBJ1-2
CDR3 DNA: TGTGCCAGCAGCTTGGACACGATTAAGGGAGGGCGAACTGAAGCTTTCTTT; CDR3 protein: CASSLDTIKGGRTEAFF; V gene: TRBV5-8; clone size: NA; D gene: NA; J gene: TRBJ1-1
CDR3 DNA: TGTGCCAGCAGTTACTCGGCAGCGGGAGTCTACGAGCAGTACTTC; CDR3 protein: CASSYSAAGVYEQYF; V gene: TRBV6-5; clone size: NA; D gene: TRBD2; J gene: TRBJ2-7
CDR3 DNA: TGTGCCTGGATGAAGGGAGGTGGGACTGAAGCTTTCTTT; CDR3 protein: CAWMKGGGTEAFF; V gene: TRBV30; clone size: NA; D gene: NA; J gene: TRBJ1-1
CDR3 DNA: TGTGCCACCAGCACACTCCCAACAGGGGGGTATGGCTACACCTTC; CDR3 protein: CATSTLPTGGYGYTF; V gene: TRBV15; clone size: once; D gene: TRBD1; J gene: TRBJ1-2
CDR3 DNA: TGTGCCATCAGTGGGGGCGATCAGCCCCAGCATTTT; CDR3 protein: CAISGGDQPQHF; V gene: TRBV10-3; clone size: NA; D gene: NA; J gene: TRBJ1-5
CDR3 DNA: TGTGCCAGCAGTGGAGAGGAAAATCAGCCCCAGCATTTT; CDR3 protein: CASSGEENQPQHF; V gene: TRBV2; clone size: NA; D gene: NA; J gene: TRBJ1-5
CDR3 DNA: TGTGCCAGCAGTAATGGACTAGCGTACACCGGGGAGCTGTTTTTT; CDR3 protein: CASSNGLAYTGELFF; V gene: TRBV6-5; clone size: NA; D gene: TRBD2; J gene: TRBJ2-2
CDR3 DNA: TGTGCCAGTAGCCCCCTCCCGGTAGGGACAGGGAGGCTCGAGCAGTACTTC; CDR3 protein: CASSPLPVGTGRLEQYF; V gene: TRBV19; clone size: NA; D gene: TRBD1; J gene: TRBJ2-7
CDR3 DNA: TGTGCCAGCAGTGGCTGGGGGACAGGGACCCTCTACGAGCAGTACTTC; CDR3 protein: CASSGWGTGTLYEQYF; V gene: TRBV6-1; clone size: NA; D gene: TRBD1; J gene: TRBJ2-7
CDR3 DNA: TGTGCCAGCAGTTTACCAGGGCAACCCATATATTTT; CDR3 protein: CASSLPGQPIYF; V gene: TRBV28; clone size: NA; D gene: NA; J gene: TRBJ1-3
CDR3 DNA: TGTGCCAGCAGCTTGGAATCCCAGGTCGGAAACACCATATATTTT; CDR3 protein: CASSLESQVGNTIYF; V gene: TRBV5-4; clone size: NA; D gene: NA; J gene: TRBJ1-3
CDR3 DNA: TGTGCCAGCAGCCAAGTCGGTTCTAGCGGGGTCCCCCACTTC; CDR3 protein: CASSQVGSSGVPHF; V gene: TRBV3-1/TRBV3-2; clone size: NA; D gene: TRBD2; J gene: TRBJ2-5
CDR3 DNA: TGTGCCAGCAGTGACAGGTCTGAAGCTTTCTTT; CDR3 protein: CASSDRSEAFF; V gene: TRBV12-3/TRBV12-4; clone size: NA; D gene: NA; J gene: TRBJ1-1
CDR3 DNA: TGTGCCAGCTCACCACCGTCAGGCCAAGAGACCCAGTACTTC; CDR3 protein: CASSPPSGQETQYF; V gene: TRBV18; clone size: NA; D gene: NA; J gene: TRBJ2-5
CDR3 DNA: TGTGCCAGTAGTGGCCCGGGACAGGGCAACTATGGCTACACCTTC; CDR3 protein: CASSGPGQGNYGYTF; V gene: TRBV19; clone size: NA; D gene: TRBD1; J gene: TRBJ1-2
CDR3 DNA: TGTGCCAGCAGCTTACCGGGAGCGGCTGAGACCCAGTACTTC; CDR3 protein: CASSLPGAAETQYF; V gene: TRBV7-9; clone size: once; D gene: NA; J gene: TRBJ2-5
CDR3 DNA: TGCGCCAGCAACCCGGACAGGGGGGCCGGGGAGCAGTACTTC; CDR3 protein: CASNPDRGAGEQYF; V gene: TRBV5-1; clone size: once; D gene: TRBD1; J gene: TRBJ2-7
CDR3 DNA: TGCGCCAGTAGCGGGAGGCCCACCGGGGAGCTGTTTTTT; CDR3 protein: CASSGRPTGELFF; V gene: TRBV10-1; clone size: many; D gene: TRBD2; J gene: TRBJ2-2
CDR3 DNA: TGTGCCACCAGTGGAGGGGGCCAGTACAATGAGCAGTTCTTC; CDR3 protein: CATSGGGQYNEQFF; V gene: TRBV24-1; clone size: once; D gene: TRBD1; J gene: TRBJ2-1
CDR3 DNA: TGTGCCAGCAGCGGCGGGACTCCCATGGGCACTGAAGCTTTCTTT; CDR3 protein: CASSGGTPMGTEAFF; V gene: TRBV13; clone size: NA; D gene: NA; J gene: TRBJ1-1
CDR3 DNA: TGCGCCAGCAGCTTGGGAGGGCTAGCGGGATCCTACGAGCAGTACTTC; CDR3 protein: CASSLGGLAGSYEQYF; V gene: TRBV5-1; clone size: NA; D gene: TRBD2; J gene: TRBJ2-7
CDR3 DNA: TGTGCCAGCAGTGAAGATGGGACAGGGAGAGCAATTGAAGCTTTCTTT; CDR3 protein: CASSEDGTGRAIEAFF; V gene: TRBV2; clone size: NA; D gene: TRBD1; J gene: TRBJ1-1
CDR3 DNA: TGTGCCAGCAGTGGACAGGGGATGGTTGAAGCTTTCTTT; CDR3 protein: CASSGQGMVEAFF; V gene: TRBV11-2; clone size: NA; D gene: TRBD1; J gene: TRBJ1-1
CDR3 DNA: TGTGCCAGCAGCCAGGTAAACAGGGGAGGTAGGTCTGGGACCAACGTCCTGACTTTC; CDR3 protein: CASSQVNRGGRSGTNVLTF; V gene: TRBV3-1/TRBV3-2; clone size: NA; D gene: NA; J gene: TRBJ2-6
CDR3 DNA: TGTGCCAGCAGCCGCTACGGAGCGGGGTACGAGCAGTACTTC; CDR3 protein: CASSRYGAGYEQYF; V gene: TRBV7-9; clone size: NA; D gene: TRBD2; J gene: TRBJ2-7
CDR3 DNA: TGTGCCAGCAGTAAGGAGACGACAGGGGTGAATGAGCAGTTCTTC; CDR3 protein: CASSKETTGVNEQFF; V gene: TRBV2; clone size: few; D gene: TRBD1; J gene: TRBJ2-1
CDR3 DNA: TGTGCCAGCAGAGGGACAGGGCGGTCTGGAAACACCATATATTTT; CDR3 protein: CASRGTGRSGNTIYF; V gene: TRBV6-6; clone size: NA; D gene: TRBD1; J gene: TRBJ1-3
CDR3 DNA: TGCAGTGCTAAGGAGGGTACGAGCTACACCTTC; CDR3 protein: CSAKEGTSYTF; V gene: TRBV20-1; clone size: NA; D gene: NA; J gene: TRBJ1-2
CDR3 DNA: TGTGCCAGCAGCTCTCGGGGGGCGGGACTCTACAATGAGCAGTTCTTC; CDR3 protein: CASSSRGAGLYNEQFF; V gene: TRBV7-9; clone size: NA; D gene: NA; J gene: TRBJ2-1
CDR3 DNA: TGCGCCAGCAGCGGAATGTCAGGAGGGGATGGCTACACCTTC; CDR3 protein: CASSGMSGGDGYTF; V gene: TRBV5-1; clone size: NA; D gene: NA; J gene: TRBJ1-2
CDR3 DNA: TGTGCCACCTGGCTCAATGAGCAGTTCTTC; CDR3 protein: CATWLNEQFF; V gene: TRBV6-4; clone size: once; D gene: NA; J gene: TRBJ2-1
CDR3 DNA: TGTGCCAGCAGACTAGGATCGGGAGAGACGTACGAGCAGTACTTC; CDR3 protein: CASRLGSGETYEQYF; V gene: TRBV2; clone size: NA; D gene: NA; J gene: TRBJ2-7
CDR3 DNA: TGTGCCAGCAGCTCTACCACTACTCCCCAAGAGACCCAGTACTTC; CDR3 protein: CASSSTTTPQETQYF; V gene: TRBV7-2; clone size: NA; D gene: NA; J gene: TRBJ2-5